The 6 T cell receptor beta chains below come from one sample, sequenced in a study of blood T cell repertoires in COVID-19. Libraries were prepared by immunoSEQ multiplex PCR; TCRdb keeps only in-frame clonotypes and omits some of them. The repertoire holds 70,000 or so clones, with approximately 90% as singletons. Material: peripheral blood. All receptors derive from a woman of 80 years or more with acute or convalescent COVID-19.

The J gene is TRBJ1-4, the V gene TRBV6-4; D is possibly TRBD1 (6 bases). The V and J ends lost 4 bases and 7 bases respectively, with 10 bases between them. Germline-derived CDR1 and CDR2 are MRHNA and SNTAGT. The CDR3 extends over 13 amino acids. This CDR3 is CASSVQGGEKLFF. DNA for the CDR3: TGTGCCAGCAGTGTACAGGGTGGTGAAAAACTGTTTTTT.

The chain links TRBV4-1 to TRBJ2-1; the match to TRBD2 covers 14 bases. CDR1 and CDR2 (germline): MGHRA, YSYEKL. Trimming cost V 6 bases and J 8 bases; bases outside gene matches: 3. The CDR3 length is 14 residues. For the CDR3, the DNA is TGCGCCAGCAGGCGACTAGCGGGAGGGCATGAGCAGTTCTTC. Translation gives CASRRLAGGHEQFF.

In its sample, this clone was seen a few times. The chain carries TRBV9 and TRBJ1-5, with TRBD1 as a possible D gene (5 bases). The germline gives CDR1 SGDLS, CDR2 YYNGEE. The V and J ends lost 3 bases and 0 bases respectively, with 10 bases between them. The CDR3 is 15 residues long. This chain's CDR3 is CASSDGTNSNQPQHF. CDR3 bases: TGTGCCAGCAGCGACGGGACTAATAGCAATCAGCCCCAGCATTTT.

The chain has TRBV6-5 and TRBJ1-3, with D possibly TRBD1 on 5 matching bases. Germline V lookup: CDR1 MNHEY, CDR2 SVGAGI. Trimming stripped 6 bases from V and 2 bases from J, with 8 bases between. This CDR3 is 13 amino acids long. The CDR3 DNA follows: TGTGCCAGCAGATTGGACACTGGAAACACCATATATTTT. Its protein product is CASRLDTGNTIYF.

This rearrangement joins TRBV19 to TRBJ1-5, with 12 bases lining up with TRBD1. With 6 bases clipped from V and 8 bases from J, the junction kept 5 bases outside the gene matches. Germline CDR1 is LNHDA and CDR2 is SQIVND (reference sequence). This CDR3 is 14 amino acids long. The CDR3 sequence: CASSPGQGAKPQHF. The DNA for the CDR3 is TGTGCCAGTAGCCCGGGACAGGGGGCGAAGCCCCAGCATTTT.

The chain recombines TRBV27 with TRBJ1-5, with D perhaps matching TRBD1 (5 bases). CDR1 and CDR2 from the germline V gene are MNHEY and SMNVEV (reference sequence). This CDR3 has 15 residues. V lost 6 bases and J 2 bases, leaving 14 bases between the germline ends. CDR3 residues: CASSLEGTRNQPQHF. CDR3 bases: TGTGCCAGCAGCCTGGAGGGGACTCGCAATCAGCCCCAGCATTTT.